This TCR beta chain was obtained from a study of post-analysis software for immune sequencing data. Study-level background: In terms of disease course, relapsing-remitting, secondary progressive and progressive-relapsing multiple sclerosis were included. General study points: A significant reduction in normalized Chao1 diversity was observed in multiple sclerosis patients versus controls. Batch-matched samples strongly co-clustered by F measure.

Unique molecular identifiers tagged the TCR beta cDNA libraries. Once about 0.95 to 10 million T cells were used, about half a million cDNA molecules resulted. TCRdb called the PCR reads again in MiXCR, with one record for every CDR3 protein. The table has 550,000 to 700,000 distinct CDR3 sequences, roughly 40% seen once. Turning to this clonotype: Its antigen is still unknown.

The specimen sequenced was blood. The TCR comes from a girl aged 5-17 years with multiple sclerosis.

The CDR3 is CASRRYQPQHF. The DNA of the CDR3 is TGTGCCAGCAGGAGATATCAGCCCCAGCATTTT. The chain couples TRBV6-6 to TRBJ1-5; no definite D call. The CDR3 totals 11 residues. The V end lost 6 bases, the J end lost 5 bases, and 5 bases lay between the germline ends. Germline V gene data show CDR1 as MNHNY and CDR2 as SVGAGI (reference sequence).